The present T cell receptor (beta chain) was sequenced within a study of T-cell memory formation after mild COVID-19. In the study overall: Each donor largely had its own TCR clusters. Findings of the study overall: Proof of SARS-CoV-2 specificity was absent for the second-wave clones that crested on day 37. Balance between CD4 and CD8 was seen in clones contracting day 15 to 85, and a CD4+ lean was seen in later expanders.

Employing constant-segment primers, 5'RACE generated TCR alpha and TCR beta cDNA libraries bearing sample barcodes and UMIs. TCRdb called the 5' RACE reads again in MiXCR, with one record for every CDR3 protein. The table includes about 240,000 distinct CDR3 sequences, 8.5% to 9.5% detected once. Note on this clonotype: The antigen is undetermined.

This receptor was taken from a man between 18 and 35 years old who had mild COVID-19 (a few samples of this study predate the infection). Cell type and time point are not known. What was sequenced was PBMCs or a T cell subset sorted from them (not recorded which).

As DNA, the CDR3 is TGTGCCAGTCGACAAGCTTCAAATGACCTGAGTGCTTTCTTT. Encoded protein: CASRQASNDLSAFF. The rearrangement links TRBV6-2 or TRBV6-3 to TRBJ1-1; D ambiguous. CDR1 and CDR2 from the germline V gene are MNHEY and SVGEGT. The CDR3 is made up of 14 amino acids. V shed 9 bases and J shed 11 bases, with 25 bases lying between them.